The rows below give T cell receptor beta chains drawn from one sample of a study of blood T cells in healthy people across ages. TCRdb re-derived calls from the 5' RACE reads in MiXCR, one entry per CDR3 protein. The table includes 650,000 to 700,000 distinct CDR3 sequences, roughly 30% detected once. The sample comprised blood. These receptors were collected from a woman aged 80 or over in good health. CDR3s include the opening cysteine and the closing phenylalanine or tryptophan. D genes are given only for firm matches. Some rows have no size entry. The others give once, few or many, or a class for an expanded clone.

>many|TRBJ2-3|TRBV3-1|13|.
CASTPRGTDTQYF
TGTGCCAGCACCCCCCGGGGCACAGATACGCAGTATTTT
>.|TRBJ2-5|TRBV6-2/TRBV6-3|16|.
CASRPRPGANQETQYF
TGTGCCAGCAGACCCCGCCCAGGGGCTAACCAAGAGACCCAGTACTTC
>.|TRBJ2-1|TRBV27|16|.
CASSELGRGPSNEQFF
TGTGCCAGCAGCGAATTGGGCAGGGGCCCCTCCAATGAGCAGTTCTTC
>many|TRBJ2-5|TRBV20-1|17|.
CSARDLRGRGDRETQYF
TGCAGTGCTAGAGATCTCCGGGGGCGGGGCGATCGGGAGACCCAGTACTTC
>many|TRBJ2-3|TRBV7-9|15|TRBD1
CASSLDRILTDTQYF
TGTGCCAGCAGCTTGGACAGGATTCTTACAGATACGCAGTATTTT
>many|TRBJ2-5|TRBV7-3|15|.
CASSFQGGGQETQYF
TGTGCCAGCAGCTTTCAGGGGGGGGGGCAAGAGACCCAGTACTTC
>.|TRBJ1-1|TRBV6-6|14|.
CASSYSKTDTEAFF
TGTGCCAGCAGTTACTCAAAGACGGACACTGAAGCTTTCTTT
>many|TRBJ1-2|TRBV21-1|13|.
CASSPSGLDGYTF
TGTGCCAGCAGCCCCTCAGGGTTGGATGGCTACACCTTC
>many|TRBJ1-4|TRBV6-5|15|TRBD1
CASSYSQGVNEKLFF
TGTGCCAGCAGTTACTCGCAGGGGGTTAATGAAAAACTGTTTTTT
>many|TRBJ2-3|TRBV3-1|14|.
CASSQSWGGDTQYF
TGTGCCAGCAGCCAATCTTGGGGTGGGGATACGCAGTATTTT
>many|TRBJ2-5|TRBV7-2|14|TRBD1
CASSRGTGGETQYF
TGTGCCAGCAGTAGAGGGACAGGAGGAGAGACCCAGTACTTC
>few|TRBJ1-4|TRBV5-1|15|.
CASSPVDGSNEKLFF
TGCGCCAGCAGCCCAGTAGACGGATCTAATGAAAAACTGTTTTTT